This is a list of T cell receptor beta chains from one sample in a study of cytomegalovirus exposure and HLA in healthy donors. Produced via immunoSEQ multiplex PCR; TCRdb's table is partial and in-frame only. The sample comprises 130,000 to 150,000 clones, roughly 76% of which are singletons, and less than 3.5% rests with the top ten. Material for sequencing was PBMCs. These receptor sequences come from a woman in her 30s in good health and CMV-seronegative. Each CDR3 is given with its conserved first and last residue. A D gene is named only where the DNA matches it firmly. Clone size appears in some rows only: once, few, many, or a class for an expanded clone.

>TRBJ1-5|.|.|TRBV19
CASSIGVSARNQPQHF
TGTGCCAGTAGTATCGGGGTCTCCGCGCGCAATCAGCCCCAGCATTTT
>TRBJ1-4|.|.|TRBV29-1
CSVLGWQGPATNEKLFF
TGCAGCGTCCTAGGGTGGCAGGGGCCTGCAACTAATGAAAAACTGTTTTTT
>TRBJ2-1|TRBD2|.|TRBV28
CASSSGTSRHNEQFF
TGTGCCAGCAGTTCCGGGACTAGCCGCCACAATGAGCAGTTCTTC
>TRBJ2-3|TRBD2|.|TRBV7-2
CASSSTSGSDTQYF
TGTGCCAGCAGCTCGACTAGCGGGTCGGATACGCAGTATTTT
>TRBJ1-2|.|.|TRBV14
CASSIGGAQTLYGYTF
TGTGCCAGCAGCATCGGCGGGGCTCAAACCCTCTATGGCTACACCTTC
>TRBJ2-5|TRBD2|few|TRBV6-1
CASSELAGGQETQYF
TGTGCCAGCAGTGAACTAGCGGGGGGCCAAGAGACCCAGTACTTC
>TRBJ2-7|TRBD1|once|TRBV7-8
CASSLVGGAGSYEQYF
TGTGCCAGCAGCTTAGTAGGGGGCGCCGGCTCCTACGAGCAGTACTTC
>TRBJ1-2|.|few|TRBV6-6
CASSSGRRGMGYTF
TGTGCCAGCAGCTCCGGACGGAGGGGTATGGGCTACACCTTC
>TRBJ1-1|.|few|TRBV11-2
CASSLGGSSGAFF
TGTGCCAGCAGCTTAGGCGGAAGTAGCGGGGCTTTCTTT
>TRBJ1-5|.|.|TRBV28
CASSLLAGSRRRENQPQHF
TGTGCCAGCAGTTTATTGGCAGGGAGTCGCCGGCGGGAGAATCAGCCCCAGCATTTT
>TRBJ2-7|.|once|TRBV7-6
CASSSHEGLQSYEQYF
TGTGCCAGCAGCTCGCATGAGGGACTGCAATCCTACGAGCAGTACTTC
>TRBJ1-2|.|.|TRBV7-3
CASSSNGGADYGYTF
TGTGCCAGCAGCTCCAATGGGGGGGCGGACTATGGCTACACCTTC
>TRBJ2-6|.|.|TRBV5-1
CASSLGPSGANVLTF
TGCGCCAGCAGCTTGGGGCCATCTGGGGCCAACGTCCTGACTTTC
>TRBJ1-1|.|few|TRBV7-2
CASSLQGLGSEAFF
TGTGCCAGCAGCCTACAGGGCCTCGGTTCTGAAGCTTTCTTT
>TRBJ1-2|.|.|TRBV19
CASRQGFYGYTF
TGTGCCAGTAGACAGGGATTTTATGGCTACACCTTC
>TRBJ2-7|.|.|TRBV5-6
CASSPQGRTYEQYF
TGTGCCAGCAGCCCCCAGGGCCGAACCTACGAGCAGTACTTC
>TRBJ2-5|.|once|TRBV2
CASSQGRAEETQYF
TGTGCCAGCAGTCAGGGCAGGGCCGAAGAGACCCAGTACTTC
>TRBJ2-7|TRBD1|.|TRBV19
CASSSPGQGDYEQYF
TGTGCCAGTAGTTCTCCGGGACAGGGTGATTACGAGCAGTACTTC
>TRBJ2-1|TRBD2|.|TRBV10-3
CAISVWLAGGGNEQFF
TGTGCCATCAGTGTTTGGTTGGCGGGAGGTGGGAATGAGCAGTTCTTC
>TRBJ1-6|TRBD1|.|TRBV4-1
CASSRGQGYNSPLHF
TGCGCCAGCAGCCGAGGACAGGGGTACAATTCACCCCTCCACTTT
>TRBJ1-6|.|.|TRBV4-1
CASSQEHRVDSPLHF
TGCGCCAGCAGCCAAGAGCACAGGGTTGATTCACCCCTCCACTTT
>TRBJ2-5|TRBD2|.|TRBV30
CAWSPGDSGEVMETQYF
TGTGCCTGGAGTCCCGGTGATAGCGGGGAGGTCATGGAGACCCAGTACTTC
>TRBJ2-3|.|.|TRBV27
CASSLSPPRGAPDTQYF
TGTGCCAGCAGTTTATCCCCTCCCCGGGGGGCACCAGATACGCAGTATTTT
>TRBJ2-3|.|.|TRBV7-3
CASSLEGGPGTDTQYF
TGTGCCAGCAGCTTAGAGGGGGGGCCAGGCACAGATACGCAGTATTTT
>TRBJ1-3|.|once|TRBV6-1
CASSEDEETNTIYF
TGTGCCAGCAGTGAAGATGAGGAAACGAACACCATATATTTT
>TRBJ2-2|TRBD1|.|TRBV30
CAWSLGGPDRVGELFF
TGTGCCTGGAGTCTCGGAGGTCCGGACAGGGTAGGGGAGCTGTTTTTT
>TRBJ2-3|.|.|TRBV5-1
CASSLESSGTDTQYF
TGCGCCAGCAGCTTGGAGTCATCAGGGACAGATACGCAGTATTTT